Each of the 32 T cell receptor beta chains below was sequenced from the same sample in a study of read filtering for tumor transcriptome and immune sequencing. Molecular barcoded adaptors covering alpha/delta and beta/gamma chains were used on roughly 400 ng RNA. Each CDR3 protein gets one entry after TCRdb re-called the reads with MiXCR. The data hold tens of thousands of distinct CDR3 sequences, with around 13% observed a single time. Specimen: a population of CD138-negative cells sorted from bone marrow. The receptors come from a donor aged 40 or over with multiple myeloma.

This rearrangement joins TRBV25-1 to TRBJ1-5; 10 bases agree with TRBD1. Unmatched junction bases numbered 5, after V lost 4 bases and J lost 5 bases. Germline CDR1 reads MGHDK; CDR2 reads SYGVNS. CDR3 length equals 15 residues. CDR3 sequence: CASSAPGQGHQPQHF. The CDR3 DNA follows: TGTGCCAGCAGTGCCCCGGGACAGGGGCATCAGCCCCAGCATTTT.

This clonotype appeared a few times. The chain links TRBV27 to TRBJ2-1, with a possible D match to TRBD2 (6 bases). This CDR3 comprises 16 residues. Germline V gene data show CDR1 as MNHEY and CDR2 as SMNVEV (reference sequence). V was shortened by 5 bases and J by 4 bases, with 18 bases between the two germline ends. CDR3: CASSRRVTRLYNEQFF. The CDR3 DNA is TGTGCCAGCAGTAGGCGGGTGACTAGACTTTACAATGAGCAGTTCTTC.

This clonotype was seen only a few times. This chain links TRBV7-9 with TRBJ2-4; no firm D call. CDR3 length: 16 amino acids. V lost 5 bases and J 0 bases, leaving 14 bases between the germline ends. From germline, CDR1 is SEHNR and CDR2 FQNEAQ (reference sequence). The CDR3 nucleotides are TGTGCCAGCAGCCCCCCGGCGGTTCTAGCCAAAAACATTCAGTACTTC. It specifies CASSPPAVLAKNIQYF.

This clonotype was seen a handful of times. The CDR3 DNA is TGTGCCAGCAGCTTCCTAGCGGGATGGACAGGCGGCGAGCAGTACTTC. It is translated as CASSFLAGWTGGEQYF. The V call is TRBV5-8, the J call TRBJ2-7; 9 bases match TRBD2. Trimming at V came to 2 bases and at J to 6 bases, leaving 12 bases not matched to a gene. Germline V gives CDR1 SGHTS, CDR2 YDEGEE. The CDR3 covers 16 residues.

The chain combines TRBV29-1 with TRBJ2-6; D may be TRBD1 or TRBD2 (5 bases each). The CDR3 extends over 17 amino acids. Trimming took off 2 bases at V and 0 bases at J, with 14 bases between the two ends. Germline lookup yields CDR1 SQVTM and CDR2 ANQGSEA. The DNA for the CDR3 is TGCAGCGTTGAATTTCGGGACGCTACCTCTGGGGCCAACGTCCTGACTTTC. Translating gives CSVEFRDATSGANVLTF.

In its sample, this clonotype was seen many times. This chain links TRBV29-1 with TRBJ1-2, with D possibly TRBD1 on 5 matching bases. The ends were cut back, 5 bases at V and 1 base at J, with 14 bases in the middle. From germline, CDR1 is SQVTM and CDR2 ANQGSEA. CDR3 size: 14 residues. CDR3 in amino acids: CSVIRDLYNYGYTF. The CDR3 DNA follows: TGCAGCGTTATCCGGGACTTATATAACTATGGCTACACCTTC.

This clonotype was found many times. J is TRBJ2-7 and V is TRBV2; TRBD1 agrees at 7 bases. Unmatched junction bases numbered 13, after V lost 6 bases and J lost 2 bases. CDR1 SNHLY and CDR2 FYNNEI come from the germline V gene. The CDR3 covers 16 residues. The CDR3 bases are TGTGCCAGCAGATTCGACCGGGACAGTAGAACCTACGAGCAGTACTTC. Translated, it gives CASRFDRDSRTYEQYF.

The rearrangement joins TRBV7-9 to TRBJ2-7; the D gene is possibly TRBD2 (5 bases). The germline CDR1 and CDR2 sequences are SEHNR and FQNEAQ (reference sequence). Between the trimmed V and J ends, which lost 2 bases and 7 bases, there was a span of 18 bases. This CDR3 is 15 amino acids long. CDR3 DNA: TGTGCCAGCAGCTTACTAGGCATGGGTACGGGGGAGCAGTACTTC. Translating gives CASSLLGMGTGEQYF.

About this clonotype: A much larger clone sits a single nucleotide away, making a read error possible. Since the CDR3 does not end with the conserved phenylalanine or tryptophan, this likely comes from a read error. The J gene is TRBJ2-7, the V gene TRBV7-9; weak D call: TRBD1 (6 bases). This CDR3 region has 15 residues. CDR1 is SEHNR and CDR2 is FQNEAQ in the germline V gene (reference sequence). Trimming cost V 5 bases and J 1 base, with 15 bases left between them. The CDR3 region is CASSPRQDPSYEQYL. The CDR3 bases are TGTGCCAGCAGCCCACGACAGGACCCATCCTACGAGCAGTACTTA.

The chain combines TRBV29-1 with TRBJ2-1, with a possible D match to TRBD2 (6 bases). Deletions cut 5 bases from V and 2 bases from J, with 13 bases between. The CDR3 spans 14 residues. CDR1 is SQVTM and CDR2 is ANQGSEA in the germline V gene. The CDR3 protein is CSVILALAYNEQFF. In nucleotides, the CDR3 is TGCAGCGTTATCCTAGCGCTGGCCTACAATGAGCAGTTCTTC.

A word on this clonotype: A much more abundant neighbour one base away suggests this may be a read error. The missing conserved phenylalanine or tryptophan at the end of this CDR3 makes a read error likely. The gene calls are TRBV27 and TRBJ2-7; no clear D. The CDR3 is made up of 13 amino acids. Germline CDR1 reads MNHEY; CDR2 reads SMNVEV (reference sequence). Trimming removed 2 bases at V and 3 bases at J, with 8 bases between. This chain's CDR3 is CASSLTTDYEQYS. DNA of the CDR3: TGTGCCAGCAGTTTAACGACGGACTACGAGCAGTACTCC.

This clonotype was counted many times. This chain uses TRBV18 with TRBJ2-6, with D possibly matching TRBD1 (6 bases). The CDR3 runs to 19 residues. V was trimmed by 4 bases and J by 0 bases, leaving 19 bases between them. Per the germline V gene, CDR1 is KGHSH and CDR2 is LQKENI. CDR3 sequence reads: CASSRAKGVLSSGANVLTF. The CDR3 nucleotides are TGTGCCAGCTCACGGGCCAAGGGGGTGCTGAGCTCTGGGGCCAACGTCCTGACTTTC.

This clonotype came up many times. The chain recombines TRBV29-1 with TRBJ2-2; no clear D gene. Germline CDR1 reads SQVTM; CDR2 reads ANQGSEA. The CDR3 runs 13 residues. The V end was cut by 6 bases, the J end by 2 bases, with 10 bases between. This CDR3 is CSVLDSNTGELFF. CDR3 coding DNA: TGCAGCGTACTGGATAGTAACACCGGGGAGCTGTTTTTT.

This clonotype was detected many times. This rearrangement joins TRBV19 to TRBJ1-2; D not resolved. Per the germline V gene, CDR1 is LNHDA and CDR2 is SQIVND (reference sequence). CDR3 size: 15 residues. The V end lost 4 bases, the J end lost 5 bases, and 17 bases lay between the germline ends. DNA for the CDR3: TGTGCCAGTAGTAGAGCCAGGACGGGCGGGTATGGCTACACCTTC. It yields the protein CASSRARTGGYGYTF.

This clonotype was counted many times. The V call is TRBV19, the J call TRBJ1-5; 9 bases are a match to TRBD1. The CDR3 loop spans 17 amino acids. CDR1 and CDR2 (germline): LNHDA, SQIVND (reference sequence). Germline trimming cut 2 bases from V and 3 bases from J; bases unmatched to any gene: 8. The CDR3 coding sequence is TGTGCCAGTAGTATACACTCCCGGGACAGGGCCAATCAGCCCCAGCATTTT. Translating it yields CASSIHSRDRANQPQHF.

This clonotype showed up many times. V and J are TRBV5-1 and TRBJ2-1; 15 nucleotides agree with TRBD2. V lost 3 bases to trimming and J lost 7 bases; unmatched junction nucleotides: 5. CDR3 length: 16 amino acids. Germline CDR1 and CDR2: SGHRS and YFSETQ. CDR3 amino acids: CASSSRTSGRVNEQFF. DNA of the CDR3: TGCGCCAGCAGCTCTAGGACTAGCGGGAGGGTGAATGAGCAGTTCTTC. The full variable domain, completed using reference TRBV5-1 and TRBJ2-1, is KAGVTQTPRYLIKTRGQQVTLSCSPISGHRSVSWYQQTPGQGLQFLFEYFSETQRNKGNFPGRFSGRQFSNSRSEMNVSTLELGDSALYLCASSSRTSGRVNEQFFGPGTRLTVL.

This clonotype was seen at least ten times. The chain carries TRBV20-1 and TRBJ2-1; 11 bases align to TRBD2. CDR1 is DFQATT, CDR2 SNEGSKA, per germline (reference sequence). V was clipped by 0 bases and J by 7 bases; unmatched bases: 11. The CDR3 loop spans 17 amino acids. The CDR3 bases are TGCAGTGCTAGAGACTTTATAGCGGGAGGGCCGGGAAATGAGCAGTTCTTC. Translating it yields CSARDFIAGGPGNEQFF.

Comment on this clonotype: The CDR3 does not close with the conserved phenylalanine or tryptophan, likely indicating a read error. This chain connects TRBV5-1 to TRBJ2-1; D not certain. This CDR3 comprises 16 residues. Germline V lookup: CDR1 SGHRS, CDR2 YFSETQ. CDR3 sequence reads: CASSLALGSFNNGQFL. CDR3 nucleotide sequence: TGCGCCAGCAGCTTGGCCCTAGGGTCCTTTAACAATGGGCAGTTCCTC.

This clonotype was seen many times. The chain combines TRBV20-1 with TRBJ2-3; 14 positions match TRBD2. CDR1 and CDR2 from the germline V gene are DFQATT and SNEGSKA (reference sequence). V shed 5 bases and J 5 bases; nucleotides not matched to a gene: 9. The CDR3 is 16 amino acids. The CDR3 DNA reads as TGCAGTGCTTCCGCGACTAGCGGGAGGGCCGGAGATACGCAGTATTTT. Its protein product is CSASATSGRAGDTQYF.

This clonotype was seen ten or more times. The CDR3, as DNA: TGCGCCAGCAGCTTGGGACCCAGCGGGAGTTCCTACGAGCAGTACTTC. Protein product: CASSLGPSGSSYEQYF. The chain combines TRBV5-1 with TRBJ2-7; 8 bases agree with TRBD2. V shed 0 bases and J 1 base; nucleotides not matched to a gene: 6. This CDR3 spans 16 amino acids. The V gene's germline CDR1 is SGHRS and CDR2 YFSETQ.

Of note for this clonotype: A much larger clone differs by one base, so this may be a read error. The V gene is TRBV29-1, the J gene TRBJ2-3, with 8 positions matching TRBD2. The CDR3 runs to 15 residues. The V segment lost 7 bases and the J segment 5 bases; nucleotides outside the gene matches: 14. The V gene's germline CDR1 is SQVTM and CDR2 ANQGSEA. The DNA of the CDR3 is TGCAGCGCTGAGGGTCTAGCGGGTTGGGGAGATACGCAGTATTTT. Translated: CSAEGLAGWGDTQYF.

This clonotype has a count of ten or more. The genes are TRBV5-1 and TRBJ1-1; D unresolved. Trimming cost V 2 bases and J 0 bases, with 14 bases left between them. Germline V gene lookup returns CDR1 SGHRS and CDR2 YFSETQ. The CDR3 length is 16 residues. CDR3 DNA: TGCGCCAGCAGCTTCGGCAGTTGGGTTATGAACACTGAAGCTTTCTTT. It translates to CASSFGSWVMNTEAFF.

This clonotype was seen a handful of times. At one end, the junction sequence differs from germline, possibly due to a read error. The chain is built from TRBV29-1 and TRBJ1-1; 9 bases match TRBD1. The CDR3 runs 13 residues. Germline CDR1 and CDR2: SQVTM and ANQGSEA. The CDR3 loop reads CSLGGDRDAEALF. CDR3 coding DNA: TGCAGCCTAGGGGGGGACAGGGACGCTGAAGCTCTCTTT.

A word on this clonotype: Possible read error: a much larger clone is one base away. J is TRBJ1-1 and V is TRBV29-1; D gene uncertain. This CDR3 contains 11 residues. The V end lost 5 bases, the J end lost 3 bases, and 7 bases lay between the germline ends. The germline gives CDR1 SQVTM, CDR2 ANQGSEA. CDR3 region: CSVIRDTEAFF. The CDR3 DNA reads as TGCAGCGTTATACGGGACACTGAAGCTTTCTTT. Variable domain in full (rest from reference TRBV29-1 and TRBJ1-1): SAVISQKPSRDICQRGTSLTIQCQVDSQVTMMFWYRQQPGQSLTLIATANQGSEATYESGFVIDKFPISRPNLTFSTLTVSNMSPEDSSIYLCSVIRDTEAFFGQGTRLTVV.

Points on this clonotype: A much larger clone is a single base away; this may be a read error. V and J are TRBV7-2 and TRBJ2-5, with D perhaps TRBD2 (5 bases). The CDR3 is 12 amino acids. CDR1 and CDR2 from the germline V gene are SGHTA and FQGNSA. The germline V and J ends were trimmed by 4 bases and 2 bases, with 5 bases remaining between them. The CDR3 DNA reads as TGTACCAGCAGCTCGGGGCAAGAGACCCAGTACTTC. Translation gives CTSSSGQETQYF.

This clonotype was recorded a few times. A much larger clone lies one base from this, so it may be a read error. The CDR3 protein is CASSLAPSHNEQFF. CDR3 in DNA: TGTGCCAGCAGCTTAGCCCCTAGCCACAATGAGCAGTTCTTC. The rearrangement joins TRBV11-2 to TRBJ2-1, with D possibly being TRBD2 (5 bases). This CDR3 is 14 amino acids long. Per germline, CDR1 SGHAT and CDR2 FQNNGV. V lost 1 base and J lost 5, with 9 bases in between.

This clonotype has at least ten counts. The chain couples TRBV20-1 to TRBJ1-1; a weak D match, TRBD1 (5 bases). The germline V and J ends were trimmed by 4 bases and 4 bases, with 10 bases remaining between them. This CDR3 has 12 residues. Germline V gene data show CDR1 as DFQATT and CDR2 as SNEGSKA (reference sequence). This chain's CDR3 is CSAKPGGTEAFF. DNA of the CDR3: TGCAGTGCTAAACCGGGGGGCACTGAAGCTTTCTTT.

Many counts were recorded for this clonotype. The V and J genes are TRBV4-2 and TRBJ2-1; 8 nucleotides match TRBD1. Germline CDR1 and CDR2: LGHNA and YNFKEQ. The CDR3 length is 17 residues. V was pared by 0 bases and J by 4 bases, with 8 bases of the junction left unmatched. The CDR3 spells CASSQDPGGRGYNEQFF. The CDR3 bases are TGTGCCAGCAGCCAAGACCCAGGGGGCAGAGGGTACAATGAGCAGTTCTTC.

V and J are TRBV27 and TRBJ2-1; 12 nucleotides agree with TRBD2. The CDR3 spans 14 residues. Germline V gene sequence: CDR1 MNHEY, CDR2 SMNVEV (reference sequence). V lost 7 bases, J lost 5 bases, and 3 bases stayed unmatched. CDR3 loop: CASTGLAGNNEQFF. The CDR3 coding sequence is TGTGCCAGCACGGGACTAGCGGGTAACAATGAGCAGTTCTTC.

As regards this clonotype: This likely traces to a read error, being one base from a far larger clone. The chain joins TRBV6-6 to TRBJ2-1; D is perhaps TRBD1 (5 bases). The CDR3 runs 12 residues. CDR1 MNHNY and CDR2 SVGAGI come from the germline V gene (reference sequence). The V end was cut by 7 bases, the J end by 15 bases, with 19 bases between. The CDR3 nucleotides are TGTGCCAGCACTTGGATGCTAAAGGGGCTGTTCTTC. This encodes CASTWMLKGLFF.

The table lists this clonotype with many counts. V is TRBV12-3 or TRBV12-4 and J is TRBJ1-5; 11 bases are a match to TRBD1. The V segment lost 6 bases and the J segment 3 bases; nucleotides outside the gene matches: 7. This CDR3 is built from 16 residues. For the CDR3, the DNA is TGTGCCAGCAGCCCCTCGGACAGGGGGCTCAATCAGCCCCAGCATTTT. It is translated as CASSPSDRGLNQPQHF.

Concerning this clonotype itself: This may be a read error: a much more frequent sequence differs by one nucleotide. The CDR3 does not end in the conserved phenylalanine or tryptophan, so this is likely a read error. The chain carries TRBV29-1 and TRBJ2-1, with D uncertain. The CDR3 has 13 amino acids. In germline, CDR1 is SQVTM, CDR2 ANQGSEA. Trimming stripped 5 bases from V and 7 bases from J, with 15 bases between. CDR3 in amino acids: CSVSVRGVNEQFV. In nucleotides, the CDR3 is TGCAGCGTTTCGGTTCGTGGGGTGAATGAGCAGTTCGTC.